This T cell receptor (beta chain) comes out of a study of tumor and adjacent non-tumor tissue in lung cancer. The library came from three nested PCR rounds adapted from ARM-PCR protocols. In TCRdb, the multiplex PCR reads were re-called with MiXCR into one record per CDR3 protein. The sample has about 200,000 distinct CDR3 sequences, approximately 74% seen once. RNA was extracted from bulk tissue without any cell sorting. A remark on this clonotype: Antigen unknown.

Regarding the study as a whole: Top 100 clones took a larger repertoire share in normal lung. Shorter survival was associated with higher TCR diversity in tumors.

Per the germline V gene, CDR1 is DFQATT and CDR2 is SNEGSKA (reference sequence). The CDR3 loop spans 14 amino acids. V lost 6 bases to trimming and J lost 4 bases, with 18 bases between them. This chain joins TRBV20-1 and TRBJ1-1; D might be TRBD1 (5 bases). This receptor was obtained from a man aged 60-69 years with non-small cell lung cancer. Sequenced: lung tumor tissue. The CDR3 protein is CSANRRIGVTEAFF. CDR3 nucleotide sequence: TGCAGTGCCAATAGGAGGATAGGGGTCACTGAAGCTTTCTTT.